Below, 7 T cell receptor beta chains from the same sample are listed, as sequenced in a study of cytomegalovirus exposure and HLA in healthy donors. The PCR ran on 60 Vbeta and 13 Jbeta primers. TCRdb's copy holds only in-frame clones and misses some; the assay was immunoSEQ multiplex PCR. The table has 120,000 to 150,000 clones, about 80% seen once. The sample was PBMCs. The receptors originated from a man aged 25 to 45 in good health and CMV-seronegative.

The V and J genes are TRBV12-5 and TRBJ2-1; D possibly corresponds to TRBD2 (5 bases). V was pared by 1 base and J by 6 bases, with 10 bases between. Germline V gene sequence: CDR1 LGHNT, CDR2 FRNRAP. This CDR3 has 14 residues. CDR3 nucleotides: TGTGCTAGTGGTTTGGGGCTAGCCCCCAATGAGCAGTTCTTC. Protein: CASGLGLAPNEQFF.

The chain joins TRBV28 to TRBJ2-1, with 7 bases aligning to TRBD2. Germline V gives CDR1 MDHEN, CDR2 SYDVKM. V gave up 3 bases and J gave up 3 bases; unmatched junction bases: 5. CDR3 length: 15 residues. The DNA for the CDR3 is TGTGCCAGCAGTTTGGGGGGGGATAACTACAATGAGCAGTTCTTC. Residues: CASSLGGDNYNEQFF.

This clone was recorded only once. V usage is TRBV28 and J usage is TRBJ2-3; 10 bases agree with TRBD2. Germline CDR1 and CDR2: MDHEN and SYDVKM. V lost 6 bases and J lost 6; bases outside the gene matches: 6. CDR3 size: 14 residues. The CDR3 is CASRASGSADTQYF. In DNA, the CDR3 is TGTGCCAGCAGGGCTAGCGGGAGTGCGGATACGCAGTATTTT.

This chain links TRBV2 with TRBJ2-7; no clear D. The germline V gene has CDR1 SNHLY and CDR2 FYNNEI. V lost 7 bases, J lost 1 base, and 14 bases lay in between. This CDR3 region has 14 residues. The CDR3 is CASNFGGASYEQYF. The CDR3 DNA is TGTGCCAGCAATTTCGGCGGAGCGTCCTACGAGCAGTACTTC.

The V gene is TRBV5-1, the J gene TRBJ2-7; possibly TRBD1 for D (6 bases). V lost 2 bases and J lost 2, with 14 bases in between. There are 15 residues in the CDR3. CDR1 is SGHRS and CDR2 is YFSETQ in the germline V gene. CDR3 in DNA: TGCGCCAGCAGCTTAATGGGGGCCGGAACCTACGAGCAGTACTTC. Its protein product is CASSLMGAGTYEQYF.

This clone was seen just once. CDR3 sequence reads: CASSIGTGEGVFETQYF. The CDR3 DNA sequence: TGTGCCAGTAGTATAGGGACAGGGGAGGGGGTCTTTGAGACCCAGTACTTC. J is TRBJ2-5 and V is TRBV19; 9 nucleotides align to TRBD1. V shed 1 base, J shed 5 bases, and the junction held 11 bases outside the gene matches. This CDR3 is built from 17 residues. The germline V gene has CDR1 LNHDA and CDR2 SQIVND (reference sequence).

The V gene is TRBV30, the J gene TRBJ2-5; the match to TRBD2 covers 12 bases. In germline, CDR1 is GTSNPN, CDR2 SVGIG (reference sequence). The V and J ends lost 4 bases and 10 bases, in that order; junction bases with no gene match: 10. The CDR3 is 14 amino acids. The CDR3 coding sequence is TGTGCCTGGAACACCCTAGCGGGAGGGCTGAGCCAGTACTTC. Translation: CAWNTLAGGLSQYF. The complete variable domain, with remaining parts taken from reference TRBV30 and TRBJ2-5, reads SQTIHQWPATLVQPVGSPLSLECTVEGTSNPNLYWYRQAAGRGLQLLFYSVGIGQISSEVPQNLSASRPQDRQFILSSKKLLLSDSGFYLCAWNTLAGGLSQYFGPGTRLLVL.